This TCR beta chain was profiled in a study of OX40 agonist ivuxolimab in advanced cancers. Study summary: An anti-OX40 (CD134) antibody with agonistic activity, ivuxolimab, was administered to patients.

The germline CDR1 and CDR2 sequences are SGHTA and FQGTGA. Germline trimming cut 5 bases from V and 6 bases from J; bases unmatched to any gene: 2. This CDR3 has 13 amino acids. Sequenced by immunoSEQ multiplex PCR; TCRdb stores in-frame clones only, minus some. The repertoire has 50,000 to 85,000 clones, roughly four fifths of them found once; the top ten carry 2% to 2.5%. As concerns this clone: Its antigen is not known.

Findings of the study overall: The study did not work out the antigen specificity of the expanded peripheral T cells. Certain nonresponding patients likewise had low normalized T-cell clonal expansion.

The specimen comprised CD4+ or CD8+ T cells sorted from blood, sampled in a trial of the OX40 agonist ivuxolimab. The receptor's source is an adult with an advanced solid tumor such as melanoma, head and neck, liver or kidney cancer. The chain recombines TRBV7-3 with TRBJ2-7; 12 nucleotides line up with TRBD2. CDR3 sequence reads: CASSILAGGEQYF. The CDR3 bases are TGTGCCAGCAGCATACTAGCGGGAGGCGAGCAGTACTTC.